This T cell receptor (beta chain) came from a study of regulatory T cells in long-lasting Graves disease. The time point was: persistent/refractory GD, antithyroid drugs over 5 years with positive TRAb. Scientists built the TCR library using RNA that was extracted from PBMCs. The CDR3 sequence is 17 residues long. The V gene's germline CDR1 is SGHAT and CDR2 FQNNGV. The J segment lost 4 bases and the V segment lost 1 base, leaving 8 bases of the junction unmatched. This clonotype showed up many times. Combining iRepertoire HTBI primers with Arm-PCR of CDR3 regions, the authors built TCR beta libraries. MiXCR, applied by TCRdb to the multiplex PCR reads, yields one record per CDR3 protein. Of hundreds of thousands of distinct CDR3 sequences in the sample, under 25% were seen once.

The chain is built from TRBV11-2 and TRBJ2-7; 12 nucleotides align to TRBD1. This specimen consisted of peripheral blood mononuclear cells (PBMCs), obtained when the disease was refractory, from a patient treated with antithyroid drugs. The source of this sequence is a female donor with Graves disease. The CDR3 sequence is CASSLAPGGQGAYEQYF. For the CDR3, the DNA is TGTGCCAGCAGCTTAGCCCCGGGGGGACAGGGGGCATACGAGCAGTACTTC.